A single sample is the source of the 11 T cell receptor beta chains below, sequenced in a study of CD8+CD57+ T cells in acquired aplastic anemia. Patients selected for sequencing had displayed CD8+CD57+ cell expansion by flow cytometry. Genomic DNA was employed as the template in profiling TCR beta VDJ and CDR3. Each CDR3 protein gets one entry after TCRdb re-called the reads with MiXCR. The repertoire holds over 150,000 distinct CDR3 sequences, with 45% to 55% as singletons. Sequenced input: sorted CD4+, CD8+, or CD8+CD57+ T cells (not recorded which) from PBMCs. These receptors all come from a human donor with aplastic anemia.

This clonotype was found a few times. This chain links TRBV7-6 with TRBJ2-7; TRBD2 matches at 7 bases. Per the germline V gene, CDR1 is SGHVS and CDR2 is FNYEAQ. Losses at the gene ends were 5 bases for V and 0 bases for J; bases not matched to a gene: 7. The CDR3 is made up of 15 amino acids. The CDR3 DNA is TGTGCCAGCAGCGGGGCTAGCGGTTCCTCCTACGAGCAGTACTTC. Residues: CASSGASGSSYEQYF.

This clonotype was observed many times. The genes are TRBV5-1 and TRBJ2-1, with D possibly TRBD2 on 6 matching bases. Germline assignment: CDR1 SGHRS and CDR2 YFSETQ. V lost 4 bases, J lost 7 bases, and 18 bases lay in between. The CDR3 extends over 15 amino acids. CDR3 nucleotide sequence: TGCGCCAGCAGCCCGGACGGGGGTTCGAGGAATGAGCAGTTCTTC. Its protein is CASSPDGGSRNEQFF.

This clonotype was picked up many times. This chain joins TRBV7-9 and TRBJ1-1; no clear D gene. The CDR3 loop spans 15 amino acids. V gave up 3 bases and J gave up 2 bases, with 13 bases separating them. The germline V gene encodes CDR1 SEHNR and CDR2 FQNEAQ (reference sequence). The CDR3 nucleotides read TGTGCCAGCAGCTTGGGCTGGAAGGGAAACACTGAAGCTTTCTTT. This translates into CASSLGWKGNTEAFF.

V and J are TRBV5-4 and TRBJ2-5; 13 nucleotides match TRBD2. The CDR3 runs 15 residues. From germline, CDR1 is SGHNT and CDR2 YYREEE (reference sequence). V gave up 4 bases and J gave up 5 bases; unmatched junction bases: 5. The CDR3 here is CASSPGLAGLETQYF. In DNA form, the CDR3 reads TGTGCCAGCAGCCCGGGACTAGCGGGATTGGAGACCCAGTACTTC.

This clonotype has only a few counts. CDR3 loop: CATSRDTHSYEQYF. CDR3 in DNA: TGTGCCACCAGCAGAGACACACACTCCTACGAGCAGTACTTC. The chain uses TRBV15 and TRBJ2-7, with D hard to call. From germline, CDR1 is LNHNV and CDR2 YYDKDF (reference sequence). This CDR3 is built from 14 residues. The germline V and J ends were trimmed by 0 bases and 0 bases, with 6 bases remaining between them.

This chain connects TRBV5-1 to TRBJ2-5; no firm D call. V was pared by 4 bases and J by 2 bases, with 12 bases between. This CDR3 has 14 amino acids. In germline, CDR1 is SGHRS, CDR2 YFSETQ. CDR3 residues: CASSPQTSQETQYF. CDR3 sequence (DNA): TGCGCCAGCAGCCCCCAGACGAGTCAAGAGACCCAGTACTTC.

Worth noting for this clonotype: This may arise from a read error, as a much more abundant clone is one base away. The CDR3 ends on some other residue instead of the conserved phenylalanine or tryptophan, so this is likely a read error. The chain recombines TRBV6-2 or TRBV6-3 with TRBJ1-2; D is possibly TRBD1 (5 bases). V lost 8 bases, J lost 3 bases, and 10 bases lay in between. The CDR3 length is 12 residues. Germline CDR1 MNHEY, CDR2 SVGEGT. Here the CDR3 reads CASGGTDYGYTL. The CDR3 DNA sequence: TGTGCCAGCGGGGGGACGGACTATGGCTACACCCTC.

The table lists this clonotype with a few counts. One junction end does not reproduce the germline sequence, and a read error may be involved. The chain uses TRBV6-5 and TRBJ2-7, with 10 bases that match TRBD1. CDR3 length: 15 amino acids. Germline CDR1 MNHEY, CDR2 SVGAGI. This chain's CDR3 is CASSYAGQGAYEQYF. The CDR3 DNA follows: TGTGCCAGTAGTTACGCCGGACAGGGGGCCTACGAGCAGTACTTC.

This clonotype was detected ten times or more. V gene TRBV19 combines with J gene TRBJ2-7; TRBD2 matches 9 bases. With 5 bases clipped from V and 4 bases from J, the junction kept 3 bases outside the gene matches. Per the germline V gene, CDR1 is LNHDA and CDR2 is SQIVND (reference sequence). This CDR3 comprises 13 residues. CDR3 protein: CASSAAGGYEQYF. CDR3 coding DNA: TGTGCCAGTAGTGCGGCGGGAGGGTACGAGCAGTACTTC.

This clonotype has ten or more counts. This chain links TRBV9 with TRBJ1-2, with 10 bases that match TRBD1. CDR3 length: 15 amino acids. Trimming took 4 bases from V and 6 from J; bases not matched to a gene: 9. Germline V gene data show CDR1 as SGDLS and CDR2 as YYNGEE. The CDR3 is CASSILTGTGDGYTF. CDR3 bases: TGTGCCAGCAGCATTCTGACCGGGACAGGGGATGGCTACACCTTC.

The chain recombines TRBV9 with TRBJ2-1, with no clear D. Trimming took off 1 base at V and 9 bases at J, with 14 bases between the two ends. CDR3 length: 14 amino acids. The germline gives CDR1 SGDLS, CDR2 YYNGEE. CDR3 protein: CASSVLGGEFEQFF. CDR3 nucleotides: TGTGCCAGCAGCGTACTGGGTGGAGAATTTGAGCAGTTCTTC.